What follows are 6 T cell receptor beta chains derived from one specimen sequenced in a study of tumor-infiltrating lymphocytes in primary liver carcinoma. The researchers obtained blood RNA from unsorted whole blood and also extracted germline DNA. With around 500 ng total RNA as template and a constant-region primer, TCR beta cDNA was made. Libraries for TCR beta were built through three nested multiplex PCR rounds, which together made up a slightly modified ARM-PCR procedure. Primers for the first two PCR rounds were TRBV1-TRBV30 forward primers and a C-beta reverse primer (approximately 10 cycles per round). TCRdb reanalysed the multiplex PCR reads using MiXCR and keeps one entry per CDR3 protein. Found here are fewer than 350,000 distinct CDR3 sequences, 65% of them singletons; the top ten hold 5.5% to 7%. Sequences were obtained from peripheral blood. These receptors came from a man aged 35 to 55 with primary liver carcinoma and hepatitis B virus infection.

This clonotype has ten or more counts. The chain is built from TRBV10-3 and TRBJ2-3, with 10 bases matching TRBD2. The CDR3 loop spans 15 amino acids. Germline V gene data show CDR1 as ENHRY and CDR2 as SYGVKD. V lost 5 bases, J lost 2 bases, and 4 bases stayed unmatched. CDR3 coding DNA: TGTGCCATCAGTTGGACTAGCGGAGACACAGATACGCAGTATTTT. This codes for CAISWTSGDTDTQYF.

The chain is built from TRBV30 and TRBJ1-2; D unclear. V lost 0 bases and J lost 14, with 13 bases in between. From germline, CDR1 is GTSNPN and CDR2 SVGIG (reference sequence). This CDR3 spans 11 amino acids. The CDR3 DNA reads as TGTGCCTGGAGTGTAGGGAGGGCCCAAACCTTC. It is translated as CAWSVGRAQTF. The full variable domain, in which reference TRBV30 and TRBJ1-2 provide the parts outside the CDR3, is SQTIHQWPATLVQPVGSPLSLECTVEGTSNPNLYWYRQAAGRGLQLLFYSVGIGQISSEVPQNLSASRPQDRQFILSSKKLLLSDSGFYLCAWSVGRAQTFGSGTRLTVV.

This clonotype was observed a single time. This sequence may be a read error, since a much larger clone differs from it by one base. The V gene is TRBV4-2, the J gene TRBJ2-7, with unresolved D. Germline values: CDR1 LGHNA, CDR2 YNFKEQ. The CDR3 runs to 15 residues. The CDR3 protein is CASSHNVAEVREQYF. CDR3 sequence (DNA): TGCGCCAGCAGCCACAACGTGGCGGAAGTACGTGAGCAGTACTTC.

This clonotype was detected many times. V gene TRBV12-3 or TRBV12-4 combines with J gene TRBJ2-4; tentatively, D is TRBD1 (6 bases). The V end was cut by 7 bases, the J end by 6 bases, with 7 bases between. There are 11 residues in the CDR3. The CDR3 here is CASKGGNIQYF. The CDR3 bases are TGTGCCAGCAAAGGGGGAAACATTCAGTACTTC.

This clonotype showed up many times. The rearrangement uses TRBV29-1 and TRBJ2-5, with 7 bases aligning to TRBD2. This CDR3 has 14 amino acids. CDR1 and CDR2 from the germline V gene are SQVTM and ANQGSEA. V trimming: 7 bases; J trimming: 4 bases; junction bases outside the gene matches: 12. In nucleotides, the CDR3 is TGCAGCGCTCTACTTCCCGGGGGGAGAGAGACCCAGTACTTC. As protein: CSALLPGGRETQYF.

The chain carries TRBV5-5 and TRBJ1-1, with 7 nucleotides matching TRBD1. J was trimmed by 5 bases and V by 4 bases; bases with no gene match: 14. This CDR3 has 16 amino acids. Germline V CDR1 and CDR2: SGHKS, YYEKEE (reference sequence). The CDR3 loop reads CASSPDPMPRGTEAFF. The CDR3 DNA is TGTGCCAGCAGCCCCGACCCCATGCCCAGGGGGACTGAAGCTTTCTTT.